This T cell receptor beta chain appears in the sequencing data of a study of cytomegalovirus exposure and HLA in healthy donors. General observations from the study: About 90% or about 30% of the time was how often most TCR beta V segments were productive, according to an earlier analysis. TCR beta chains numbering some 150 were designated cytomegalovirus-associated. A later analysis reportedly found that, within productive TCRs, an Asian-associated ancestry cluster had fewer N-insertions than the mean observed across the roughly 730 donors.

This PCR relied on a set of 60 Vbeta primers and 13 Jbeta primers. Data came from immunoSEQ multiplex PCR; TCRdb stores just in-frame clones and leaves some out. The data show roughly 86,000 clones, with almost 80% seen just once and about 6.4% held by the top ten. With regard to this clone: The antigen is undetermined.

Donors showed nominal health when sampled, although they likely had unrecorded immune exposures. This CDR3 comprises 18 residues. Germline loops: CDR1 WSHSY, CDR2 SAAADI. Trimming at V came to 4 bases and at J to 9 bases, leaving 18 bases not matched to a gene. The sequencing input was PBMCs. The chain recombines TRBV10-2 with TRBJ2-5, with 12 nucleotides matching TRBD2. This clonotype was obtained from a female donor in good health and CMV-seronegative. CDR3 nucleotides: TGCGCCAGCAGTGGTCCGCGAACTAGCGGGGGGATCAAGAGGGCCCAGTACTTC. Its protein product is CASSGPRTSGGIKRAQYF.